This is a list of T cell receptor beta chains from one sample in a study of cytomegalovirus exposure and HLA in healthy donors. Measured with immunoSEQ multiplex PCR; TCRdb has only the in-frame clones, and not every one. The data show roughly 120,000 clones, with more than 70% seen just once and approximately 0.22% held by the top ten. Specimen: PBMCs. These receptors all come from a man aged 50 or older in good health and CMV-seronegative. The conserved cysteine and the conserved F or W are not part of the CDR3 here. Where a row states a size, it is once, few, many or the class of an expanded clone; other rows omit it.

size: -; V: TRBV9; J: TRBJ2-1; CDR3: ASSARLDLYNEQF
size: -; V: TRBV5-6; J: TRBJ1-5; CDR3: ASSLTWTGENQPQH
size: -; V: TRBV28; J: TRBJ2-3; CDR3: ASSPWGSGNTDTQY
size: -; V: TRBV2; J: TRBJ2-7; CDR3: ASRVGDEQY
size: -; V: TRBV13; J: TRBJ2-1; CDR3: ASTTSGRGNEQF
size: -; V: TRBV9; J: TRBJ2-7; CDR3: ASTRGRSSAEQY
size: -; V: TRBV15; J: TRBJ2-7; CDR3: ATSRVAGPEQY
size: -; V: TRBV5-4; J: TRBJ2-7; CDR3: ASSSGHTGGPLGYEQY
size: once; V: TRBV6-1; J: TRBJ1-2; CDR3: ASSESAGRYYGYT
size: -; V: TRBV5-4; J: TRBJ2-7; CDR3: ASSFSADRGRREQY
size: -; V: TRBV28; J: TRBJ1-1; CDR3: ASKSYTEAF
size: few; V: TRBV9; J: TRBJ2-4; CDR3: ASSVGHSADLAKNIQY
size: -; V: TRBV2; J: TRBJ2-4; CDR3: ASGQGQNIQY
size: -; V: TRBV18; J: TRBJ2-5; CDR3: ASSSLAGETQY
size: -; V: TRBV7-3; J: TRBJ1-2; CDR3: ASSPAGGSGYT
size: -; V: TRBV5-4; J: TRBJ2-7; CDR3: ASSPGQDSSYEQY
size: -; V: TRBV11-2; J: TRBJ2-5; CDR3: ASSLGTSQETQY
size: -; V: TRBV10-3; J: TRBJ2-7; CDR3: AISESRTGFYEQY
size: -; V: TRBV11-1; J: TRBJ2-1; CDR3: ASSFWGRGVGNEQF
size: -; V: TRBV6-5; J: TRBJ1-1; CDR3: ASSYGQMNTEAF
size: -; V: TRBV6-1; J: TRBJ1-3; CDR3: ASSPGNGNTIY
size: -; V: TRBV7-3; J: TRBJ1-5; CDR3: ASSLSGGSNQPQH
size: -; V: TRBV20-1; J: TRBJ1-1; CDR3: SAPMNAEAF
size: few; V: TRBV7-6; J: TRBJ1-6; CDR3: ASSPRQGRGSLH
size: -; V: TRBV4-1; J: TRBJ2-3; CDR3: ASSQGTSGTGTDTQY
size: -; V: TRBV5-1; J: TRBJ1-4; CDR3: ASSLRGTGRGEKLF
size: -; V: TRBV7-3; J: TRBJ2-3; CDR3: ASSLTLGGVDTQY
size: -; V: TRBV15; J: TRBJ2-5; CDR3: ATSRGRSGETQY
size: few; V: TRBV7-2; J: TRBJ2-7; CDR3: ASSLALATIEQY
size: few; V: TRBV5-1; J: TRBJ2-5; CDR3: ASSLGLAGQETQY
size: -; V: TRBV30; J: TRBJ2-7; CDR3: AWSPQRAGDLY
size: -; V: TRBV28; J: TRBJ2-5; CDR3: ASKGTGRETQY
size: -; V: TRBV19; J: TRBJ2-3; CDR3: ASSIRGGTSSADTQY
size: -; V: TRBV6-4; J: TRBJ1-3; CDR3: ATDRCPGNTIY
size: -; V: TRBV2; J: TRBJ1-3; CDR3: ASSEARSYTIY
size: -; V: TRBV29-1; J: TRBJ2-1; CDR3: SVEYLASYNEQF
size: -; V: TRBV5-5; J: TRBJ1-1; CDR3: ASSTGQGGSTEAF
size: -; V: TRBV6-4; J: TRBJ1-1; CDR3: ASSRGIGTEAF
size: many; V: TRBV12-5; J: TRBJ2-1; CDR3: ASDRGSSYNEQF
size: -; V: TRBV23-1; J: TRBJ1-5; CDR3: ASAQKSGPNQPQH
size: -; V: TRBV21-1; J: TRBJ1-3; CDR3: ASNLRGPGNTIY
size: -; V: TRBV7-8; J: TRBJ2-7; CDR3: ASSTNRGTYEQY
size: -; V: TRBV19; J: TRBJ2-2; CDR3: ASMPGTGSYTGELF
size: -; V: TRBV4-2; J: TRBJ2-7; CDR3: ASSQDVFRGLAEIYEQY
size: few; V: TRBV5-1; J: TRBJ2-5; CDR3: ASSLAISSGSETQY
size: -; V: TRBV19; J: TRBJ1-5; CDR3: ASSMATGGGQPQH
size: -; V: TRBV28; J: TRBJ1-1; CDR3: ASSGQANTEAF
size: -; V: TRBV9; J: TRBJ1-1; CDR3: ASSVEVGNTEAF
size: -; V: TRBV11-2; J: TRBJ2-5; CDR3: ASSLMTGQETQY
size: -; V: TRBV28; J: TRBJ1-5; CDR3: ASSPRTGANQPQH